This paragraph reports one TCR beta chain. This sample stems from a study of blood T cell repertoires in COVID-19. About the study: There were acute and convalescent COVID-19 samples, and they came from the United States, Italy and Spain. Sample material is recorded as cDNA or gDNA derived from T cells, B-cell-depleted T cells, or PBMCs.

The germline V gene has CDR1 LGHDT and CDR2 YNNKEL (reference sequence). There are 16 residues in the CDR3. V lost 0 bases and J 5 bases, leaving 15 bases between the germline ends. In the authors' methods: Reference gene primer amplification gave estimated nucleated cell counts. Measured with immunoSEQ multiplex PCR; TCRdb has only the in-frame clones, and not every one. D and trimming were read from the DNA, whereas the V and J calls and clone size are those reported in that table. The table has more than 70,000 clones, roughly nine tenths seen once. The sequencing sample was made of peripheral blood. The rearrangement uses TRBV3-1 (or the pseudogene TRBV3-2) and TRBJ2-3; D may be TRBD2 (5 bases). The source of this sequence is a man between 50 and 59 years old with acute or convalescent COVID-19. Written as DNA, the CDR3 is TGTGCCAGCAGCCAAGATCCTGGGGTTGCGGGAGATACGCAGTATTTT. This codes for CASSQDPGVAGDTQYF.